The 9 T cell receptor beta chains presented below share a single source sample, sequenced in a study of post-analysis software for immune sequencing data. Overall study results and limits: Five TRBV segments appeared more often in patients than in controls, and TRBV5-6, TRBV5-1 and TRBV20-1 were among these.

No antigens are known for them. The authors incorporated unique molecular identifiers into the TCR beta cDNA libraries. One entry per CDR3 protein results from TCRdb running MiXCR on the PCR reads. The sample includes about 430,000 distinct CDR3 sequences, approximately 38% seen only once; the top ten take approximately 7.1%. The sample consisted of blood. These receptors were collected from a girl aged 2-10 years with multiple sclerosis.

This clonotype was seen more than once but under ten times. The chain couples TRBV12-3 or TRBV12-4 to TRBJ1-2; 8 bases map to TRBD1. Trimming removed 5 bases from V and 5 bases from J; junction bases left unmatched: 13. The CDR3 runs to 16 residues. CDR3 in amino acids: CASSLGQGMGPYGYTF. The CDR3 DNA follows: TGTGCCAGCAGTCTTGGACAGGGAATGGGGCCATATGGCTACACCTTC.

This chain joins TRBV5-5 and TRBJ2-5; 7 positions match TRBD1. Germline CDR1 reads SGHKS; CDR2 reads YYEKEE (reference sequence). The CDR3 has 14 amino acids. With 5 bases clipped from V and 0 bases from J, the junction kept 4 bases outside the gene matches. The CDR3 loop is CASRYGQDQETQYF. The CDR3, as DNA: TGTGCCAGCAGATACGGACAGGACCAAGAGACCCAGTACTTC.

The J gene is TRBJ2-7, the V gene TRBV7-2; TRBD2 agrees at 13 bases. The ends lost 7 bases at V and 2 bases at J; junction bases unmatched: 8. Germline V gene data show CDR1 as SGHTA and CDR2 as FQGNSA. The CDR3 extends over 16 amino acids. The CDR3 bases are TGTACCAGCAACCTAACTAGCGGGAGGGGAACCTACGAGCAGTACTTC. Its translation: CTSNLTSGRGTYEQYF. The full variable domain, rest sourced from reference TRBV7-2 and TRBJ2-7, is GAGVSQSPSNKVTEKGKDVELRCDPISGHTALYWYRQSLGQGLEFLIYFQGNSAPDKSGLPSDRFSAERTGGSVSTLTIQRTQQEDSAVYLCTSNLTSGRGTYEQYFGPGTRLTVT.

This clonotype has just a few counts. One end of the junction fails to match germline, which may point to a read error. As DNA, the CDR3 is TGTGCCTGGAGCCAAATCGTCTCTGCAGGATTCTATGGCTATACCTTC. Its protein is CAWSQIVSAGFYGYTF. The chain is built from TRBV30 and TRBJ1-2; D remains ambiguous. This CDR3 has 16 residues. Germline CDR1 GTSNPN, CDR2 SVGIG (reference sequence). The entire variable domain, with the rest obtained from reference TRBV30 and TRBJ1-2, is as follows: SQTIHQWPATLVQPVGSPLSLECTVEGTSNPNLYWYRQAAGRGLQLLFYSVGIGQISSEVPQNLSASRPQDRQFILSSKKLLLSDSGFYLCAWSQIVSAGFYGYTFGSGTRLTVV.

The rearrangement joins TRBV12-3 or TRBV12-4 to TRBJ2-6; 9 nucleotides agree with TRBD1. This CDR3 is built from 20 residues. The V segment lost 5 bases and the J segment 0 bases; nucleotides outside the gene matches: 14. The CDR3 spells CASSPGQGNIRSSGANVLTF. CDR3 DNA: TGTGCCAGCAGTCCGGGACAGGGCAATATCCGTAGCTCTGGGGCCAACGTCCTGACTTTC.

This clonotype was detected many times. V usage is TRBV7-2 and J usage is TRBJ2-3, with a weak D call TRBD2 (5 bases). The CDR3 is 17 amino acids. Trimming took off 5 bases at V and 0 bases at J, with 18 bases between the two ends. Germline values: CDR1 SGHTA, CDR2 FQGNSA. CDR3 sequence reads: CASSTQLGASSTDTQYF. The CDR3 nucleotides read TGTGCCAGCAGCACCCAGCTGGGAGCGAGTAGCACAGATACGCAGTATTTT.

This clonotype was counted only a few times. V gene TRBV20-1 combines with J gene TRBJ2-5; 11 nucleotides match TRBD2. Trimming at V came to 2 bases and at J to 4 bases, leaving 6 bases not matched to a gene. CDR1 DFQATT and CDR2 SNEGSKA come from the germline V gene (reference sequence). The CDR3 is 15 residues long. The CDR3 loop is CSARRLSGRGETQYF. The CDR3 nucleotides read TGCAGTGCTAGACGTCTTAGCGGGAGGGGAGAGACCCAGTACTTC.

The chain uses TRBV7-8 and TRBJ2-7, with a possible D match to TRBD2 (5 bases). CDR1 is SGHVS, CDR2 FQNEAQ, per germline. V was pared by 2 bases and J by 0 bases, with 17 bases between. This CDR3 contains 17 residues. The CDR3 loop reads CASSLKGGRSVSYEQYF. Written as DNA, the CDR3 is TGTGCCAGCAGCTTAAAAGGAGGCAGGTCGGTCTCCTACGAGCAGTACTTC. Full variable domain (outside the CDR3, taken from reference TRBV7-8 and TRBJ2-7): GAGVSQSPRYKVAKRGQDVALRCDPISGHVSLFWYQQALGQGPEFLTYFQNEAQLDKSGLPSDRFFAERPEGSVSTLKIQRTQQEDSAVYLCASSLKGGRSVSYEQYFGPGTRLTVT.

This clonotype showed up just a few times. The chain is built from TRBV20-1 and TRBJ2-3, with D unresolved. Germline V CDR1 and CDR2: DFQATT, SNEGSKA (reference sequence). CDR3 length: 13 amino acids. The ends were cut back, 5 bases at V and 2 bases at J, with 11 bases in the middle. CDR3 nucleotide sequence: TGCAGTGCTGCGTTCCATATCACAGATACGCAGTATTTT. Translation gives CSAAFHITDTQYF.